This record looks at one T cell receptor (beta chain) sequence and its context. What it binds is not known. Each of the donors was a healthy bone marrow donor. The record originates from a study of cytomegalovirus exposure and HLA in healthy donors. Findings and limits, study-wide: In a later analysis, HLA-associated TCR beta chains were more clonally expanded than equally common others. The productive fraction for most TCR beta V segments was about 87% or about 30% in an earlier analysis. What was likely a sequencing artifact was a cluster of highly shared sequence variants.

The PCR employed 60 Vbeta primers together with 13 Jbeta primers. Measured with immunoSEQ multiplex PCR; TCRdb has only the in-frame clones, and not every one. The clone table shows 60,000 to 65,000 clones, with the ten largest holding more than 5%. The specimen was PBMCs. This receptor was identified in a man in his thirties or forties in good health and CMV-seropositive.

The CDR3 loop reads CASSPPGQGATGELFF. The CDR3 DNA reads as TGCGCCAGCAGCCCTCCGGGACAGGGGGCAACCGGGGAGCTGTTTTTT. This chain links TRBV5-1 with TRBJ2-2, with TRBD1 matching 12 bases. The J segment lost 5 bases and the V segment lost 4 bases, leaving 6 bases of the junction unmatched. The CDR3 has 16 amino acids. CDR1 and CDR2 (germline): SGHRS, YFSETQ.